This is a list of T cell receptor beta chains from one sample in a study of cytomegalovirus exposure and HLA in healthy donors. Only in-frame clones appear in the TCRdb table, and some are missing; sequencing was by immunoSEQ multiplex PCR. Of 200,000 to 250,000 clones in the sample, about 84% were seen once. The specimen was PBMCs. The receptor set was obtained from a human donor in good health. Both conserved end residues are trimmed from each CDR3. Not all rows give a size; the values are once, few, many and, for expanded clones, a class.

>TRBV6-1|14|-|TRBJ2-3
ASSEDKQSSTDTQY
>TRBV5-6|16|-|TRBJ2-7
ASSLVGGAGLALYEQY
>TRBV25-1|12|once|TRBJ1-2
ASSASWGGYGYT
>TRBV29-1|15|-|TRBJ2-3
SVGGLAGWGLTDTQY
>TRBV28|17|few|TRBJ2-1
ASSLPIEYSAGPYLEQF
>TRBV18|15|-|TRBJ2-6
ASSPSPLYSGANVLT
>TRBV6-5|12|-|TRBJ1-2
ASSPRGHNYGYT
>TRBV19|12|-|TRBJ1-1
ASSATGGASGAF
>TRBV18|10|-|TRBJ1-1
ASSQGQLEAF
>TRBV7-9|11|-|TRBJ2-1
SSSEKSYNEQF
>TRBV19|11|-|TRBJ1-1
ASSMRLDTEAF
>TRBV18|13|-|TRBJ2-4
ASSPPGLAKNIQY
>TRBV5-1|13|-|TRBJ2-1
ASSNSGRGRDEQF
>TRBV5-1|12|once|TRBJ2-1
ASRGGVIYNEQF
>TRBV11-2|12|-|TRBJ2-7
ASSFATGFYEQY
>TRBV10-3|16|-|TRBJ2-3
AISESAGGLVSTDTQY
>TRBV7-3|13|-|TRBJ2-5
ASSLGGWGQETQY
>TRBV9|16|-|TRBJ2-7
ASSPRGVSGGGSYEQY
>TRBV28|10|few|TRBJ2-7
ASRVGRGEQY
>TRBV5-4|11|few|TRBJ2-7
ASSYDRVGEQY
>TRBV2|16|-|TRBJ2-1
ASSETDFYGSSYNEQF
>TRBV30|15|-|TRBJ2-1
AWADAGGPSSYNEQF
>TRBV7-9|10|-|TRBJ2-1
ASSTGNNEQF
>TRBV7-9|11|-|TRBJ2-7
ASSLSSHYEQY
>TRBV11-3|12|few|TRBJ2-1
ASSSLAGENEQF
>TRBV28|13|-|TRBJ1-5
ASSPGGNSNQPQH
>TRBV5-1|12|-|TRBJ1-1
ASSAWPADTEAF
>TRBV10-3|12|-|TRBJ2-4
AISTGGRENIQY